Listed here is a single TCR beta chain. This specimen comes from a study of blood T cell repertoires in COVID-19. Overall study: The study drew acute and convalescent COVID-19 samples from the United States, Italy and Spain.

Across 24 US areas, participants ranged in age from about 18 to 100 years. Membership in each cohort depended on participant-reported clinical history. Methods used by the authors: The authors estimated nucleated cell counts from reference gene primer amplification. Using immunoSEQ multiplex PCR, the repertoire was profiled, and TCRdb retains in-frame clones only, with some absent. V and J calls and clone size are copied from that table; D and trimming were computed from the DNA. The sample shows fewer than 200,000 clones, 85% to 90% of them seen only once. V was pared by 5 bases and J by 3 bases, with 5 bases of the junction left unmatched. Looked up from germline, CDR1 is SEHNR and CDR2 is FQNEAQ (reference sequence). The length of the CDR3 is 15 residues.

V is TRBV7-9 and J is TRBJ2-1; 9 bases agree with TRBD2. The sample consisted of PBMCs or T cells enriched from blood (not recorded which). The clonotype was recovered from a woman between 40 and 55 years old in a cohort exposed to, infected with or recovered from COVID-19 (not recorded which). Here the CDR3 reads CASSPSSGIYNEQFF. DNA for the CDR3: TGTGCCAGCAGCCCGTCTAGCGGGATCTACAATGAGCAGTTCTTC.